The 2 T cell receptor beta chains below come from one sample, sequenced in a study of cytomegalovirus exposure and HLA in healthy donors. Primers for the PCR totalled 60 Vbeta and 13 Jbeta. Clones were sequenced by immunoSEQ multiplex PCR, and TCRdb holds only the in-frame ones, with some missing. The repertoire holds around 150,000 clones, with approximately 74% as singletons. The sequenced material came from PBMCs. All receptors derive from a woman in her twenties or thirties in good health and CMV-seronegative.

The chain has TRBV7-3 and TRBJ2-3; 9 bases align to TRBD2. V was clipped by 5 bases and J by 5 bases; unmatched bases: 8. In germline, CDR1 is SGHTA, CDR2 FQGTGA. The CDR3 sequence is 15 residues long. CDR3 in amino acids: CASSISGRSVDTQYF. CDR3 nucleotides: TGTGCCAGCAGCATAAGCGGGAGGTCTGTAGATACGCAGTATTTT. Full variable domain (remainder filled in from reference TRBV7-3 and TRBJ2-3): GAGVSQTPSNKVTEKGKYVELRCDPISGHTALYWYRQSLGQGPEFLIYFQGTGAADDSGLPNDRFFAVRPEGSVSTLKIQRTERGDSAVYLCASSISGRSVDTQYFGPGTRLTVL.

CDR3 bases: TGTGCCAGCAGCCAAGAGGAAGAACAGGGCAATAATTCACCCCTCCACTTT. As protein: CASSQEEEQGNNSPLHF. The V and J genes are TRBV4-2 and TRBJ1-6; maybe TRBD1 (6 bases). The CDR3 is made up of 17 amino acids. Germline lookup yields CDR1 LGHNA and CDR2 YNFKEQ. V was cut by 0 bases and J by 5 bases, with 14 bases left in between.